These 13 T cell receptor beta chains share one sample of origin, sequenced in a study of graft-versus-host responses after intestinal transplantation. Each mixed lymphocyte reaction held around 200,000 CFSE-labeled responders and around 200,000 irradiated violet-dye-labeled stimulators. The protocol was immunoSEQ multiplex PCR, while the TCRdb copy is restricted to in-frame clones and leaves out a portion. The table lists 7,000 or so clones, roughly 28% of them singletons. The sample in question was alloreactive CD8+ T cells from a mixed lymphocyte reaction culture, obtained before transplantation. Subset defined: CFSE-low proliferating T cells sorted from roughly six-day pre-transplant mixed lymphocyte reaction (GvH or HvG direction). Receptor source: a human patient who was an organ donor for intestinal transplantation.

By its share, this clone is medium-sized (0.01 to 0.1%). This chain uses TRBV28 with TRBJ2-7; no reliable D call. This CDR3 is built from 14 residues. The germline V and J ends were trimmed by 1 base and 3 bases, with 10 bases remaining between them. Germline lookup yields CDR1 MDHEN and CDR2 SYDVKM. Written as DNA, the CDR3 is TGTGCCAGCAGTTTATCGGCAGGCCGCTACGAGCAGTACTTC. This gives the protein CASSLSAGRYEQYF.

This clone occurred a few times. The rearrangement uses TRBV4-1 and TRBJ2-1; 9 bases agree with TRBD2. Per germline, CDR1 MGHRA and CDR2 YSYEKL. The CDR3 is 17 amino acids. Germline trimming cut 3 bases from V and 3 bases from J; bases unmatched to any gene: 9. CDR3 amino acids: CASSHPWVAGDYNEQFF. CDR3 coding DNA: TGCGCCAGCAGCCATCCCTGGGTAGCGGGGGACTACAATGAGCAGTTCTTC.

This clone occurred a few times. V gene TRBV10-3 combines with J gene TRBJ1-5; D unclear. This CDR3 is built from 13 residues. V was shortened by 0 bases and J by 3 bases, with 3 bases between the two germline ends. Germline V gives CDR1 ENHRY, CDR2 SYGVKD. The CDR3 loop is CAISESSNQPQHF. For the CDR3, the DNA is TGTGCCATCAGTGAGTCGTCCAATCAGCCCCAGCATTTT.

This chain joins TRBV5-1 and TRBJ1-1, with TRBD1 as a possible D gene (6 bases). The germline CDR1 and CDR2 sequences are SGHRS and YFSETQ. The CDR3 extends over 14 amino acids. Deletions cut 4 bases from V and 10 bases from J, with 20 bases between. The CDR3: CASSPSTGGWGAFF. The CDR3 DNA follows: TGCGCCAGCAGCCCCTCGACCGGGGGCTGGGGAGCTTTCTTT.

The chain uses TRBV13 and TRBJ2-7; D remains ambiguous. Germline CDR1 and CDR2: PRHDT and FYEKMQ (reference sequence). The CDR3 loop spans 11 amino acids. V lost 3 bases and J lost 5, with 5 bases in between. CDR3 nucleotides: TGTGCCAGCAGCTTTGGTAACGAGCAGTACTTC. Protein sequence: CASSFGNEQYF.

The chain couples TRBV6-8 to TRBJ2-6; D unresolved. The V end was cut by 4 bases, the J end by 5 bases, with 12 bases between. This CDR3 spans 15 amino acids. CDR1 is MNHGY and CDR2 is SAAAGT in the germline V gene. The CDR3 nucleotides read TGTGCCAGCAGTTTGATCCGAAGTCGGGCCAACGTCCTGACTTTC. This codes for CASSLIRSRANVLTF.

A few counts support this clone. The chain has TRBV4-3 and TRBJ2-1, with TRBD2 matching 7 bases. Germline CDR1 reads LGHNA; CDR2 reads YSLEER. The CDR3 has 17 amino acids. J gave up 8 bases and V 0 bases, and 13 bases lay outside the gene matches. CDR3 protein: CASSQEWSGVGVDEQFF. CDR3 coding DNA: TGCGCCAGCAGCCAAGAATGGAGCGGGGTGGGGGTGGATGAGCAGTTCTTC.

This clone has just one count. The V and J genes are TRBV5-5 and TRBJ1-1; D is uncertain. This CDR3 comprises 16 residues. Looked up from germline, CDR1 is SGHKS and CDR2 is YYEKEE (reference sequence). Trimming cost V 4 bases and J 5 bases, with 21 bases left between them. This chain's CDR3 is CASSQDWRALQTEAFF. The CDR3 DNA reads TGTGCCAGCAGCCAAGATTGGCGGGCTCTGCAGACTGAAGCTTTCTTT.

This clone was detected a few times. V is TRBV27 and J is TRBJ2-1; TRBD1 matches 7 bases. V shed 6 bases and J 4 bases; nucleotides not matched to a gene: 6. This CDR3 is built from 14 residues. Germline V gene lookup returns CDR1 MNHEY and CDR2 SMNVEV (reference sequence). Written as DNA, the CDR3 is TGTGCCAGCAGCACGGGGACAGAATACAATGAGCAGTTCTTC. It translates to CASSTGTEYNEQFF.

This clone counts as medium-sized (0.01 to 0.1%). The chain carries TRBV4-3 and TRBJ2-5; D remains unclear. The germline V gene encodes CDR1 LGHNA and CDR2 YSLEER. V shed 5 bases and J shed 5 bases, with 12 bases lying between them. The CDR3 length is 13 residues. CDR3 in DNA: TGCGCCAGCAGCACTGACTTCGGGGAGACCCAGTACTTC. It translates to CASSTDFGETQYF.

V and J are TRBV19 and TRBJ2-7, with 9 bases lining up with TRBD1. The germline V gene encodes CDR1 LNHDA and CDR2 SQIVND (reference sequence). Trimming at V came to 5 bases and at J to 2 bases, leaving 4 bases not matched to a gene. This CDR3 is 14 amino acids long. The CDR3 DNA reads TGTGCCAGTAGTGCGGACAGGGGACCCTACGAGCAGTACTTC. Translation: CASSADRGPYEQYF. The complete variable domain, with remaining parts taken from reference TRBV19 and TRBJ2-7, reads DGGITQSPKYLFRKEGQNVTLSCEQNLNHDAMYWYRQDPGQGLRLIYYSQIVNDFQKGDIAEGYSVSREKKESFPLTVTSAQKNPTAFYLCASSADRGPYEQYFGPGTRLTVT.

The chain combines TRBV7-9 with TRBJ1-6; TRBD1 agrees at 7 bases. Germline-derived CDR1 and CDR2 are SEHNR and FQNEAQ (reference sequence). Trimming cost V 5 bases and J 8 bases; bases outside gene matches: 12. The CDR3 consists of 16 residues. CDR3 region: CASSRTIGGADSPLHF. The DNA for the CDR3 is TGTGCCAGCAGCCGAACCATAGGGGGCGCGGATTCACCCCTCCACTTT.

J is TRBJ2-7 and V is TRBV7-9; weak D call: TRBD1 (6 bases). This CDR3 has 16 residues. V lost 4 bases, J lost 0 bases, and 16 bases lay in between. Per germline, CDR1 SEHNR and CDR2 FQNEAQ (reference sequence). In DNA, the CDR3 is TGTGCCAGCAGCTACCCACCCGGACAGCACTCCTACGAGCAGTACTTC. This gives the protein CASSYPPGQHSYEQYF. The full variable domain, rest sourced from reference TRBV7-9 and TRBJ2-7, is DTGVSQNPRHKITKRGQNVTFRCDPISEHNRLYWYRQTLGQGPEFLTYFQNEAQLEKSRLLSDRFSAERPKGSFSTLEIQRTEQGDSAMYLCASSYPPGQHSYEQYFGPGTRLTVT.